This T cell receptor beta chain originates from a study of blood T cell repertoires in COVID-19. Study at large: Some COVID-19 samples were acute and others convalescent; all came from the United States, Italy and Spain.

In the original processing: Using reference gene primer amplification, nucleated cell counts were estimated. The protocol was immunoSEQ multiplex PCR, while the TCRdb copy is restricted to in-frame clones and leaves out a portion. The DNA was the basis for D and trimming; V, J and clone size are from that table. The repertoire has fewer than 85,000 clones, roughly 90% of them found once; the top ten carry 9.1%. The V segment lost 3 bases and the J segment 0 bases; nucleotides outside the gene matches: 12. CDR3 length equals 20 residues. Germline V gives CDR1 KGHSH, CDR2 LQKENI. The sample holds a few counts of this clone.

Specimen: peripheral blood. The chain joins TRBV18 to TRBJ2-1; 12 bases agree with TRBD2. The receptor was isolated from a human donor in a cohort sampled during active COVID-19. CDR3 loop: CASSPLAGGPPRSSYNEQFF. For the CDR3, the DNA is TGTGCCAGCTCACCCCTAGCGGGGGGGCCACCTAGGAGCTCCTACAATGAGCAGTTCTTC.